Listed below are T cell receptor beta chains from one sample, sequenced in a study of cytomegalovirus exposure and HLA in healthy donors. Repertoires were generated with immunoSEQ multiplex PCR, while TCRdb's copy carries only in-frame clones and drops some. This table has tens of thousands of clones, 65% to 80% appearing once. Sequences were obtained from PBMCs. These receptors all come from a man aged 25-45 years in good health and CMV-seropositive. Both conserved end residues are part of each CDR3. Fields, in order: clone size, J gene, V gene, CDR3 protein. Size values are once, few and many counts, or a class for expanded clones, and some rows have none.

clone size: .
J gene: TRBJ2-7
V gene: TRBV28
CDR3 protein: CASSTPTPRDSRSYEQYF

clone size: .
J gene: TRBJ2-1
V gene: TRBV4-1
CDR3 protein: CASSQDLRTSGGNEQFF

clone size: .
J gene: TRBJ2-4
V gene: TRBV21-1
CDR3 protein: CASSSPSFLEVPAKNIQYF

clone size: few
J gene: TRBJ2-1
V gene: TRBV13
CDR3 protein: CASMVQGQNYNEQFF

clone size: .
J gene: TRBJ2-3
V gene: TRBV5-1
CDR3 protein: CASSDRSTDTQYF

clone size: few
J gene: TRBJ2-3
V gene: TRBV7-9
CDR3 protein: CASSTGQVADTQYF

clone size: .
J gene: TRBJ1-1
V gene: TRBV19
CDR3 protein: CASSIVLGQGFGTEAFF

clone size: .
J gene: TRBJ1-3
V gene: TRBV6-5
CDR3 protein: CASSYRGSGNTIYF

clone size: .
J gene: TRBJ2-7
V gene: TRBV6-5
CDR3 protein: CASSYSRLAGRYEQYF

clone size: .
J gene: TRBJ2-1
V gene: TRBV7-6
CDR3 protein: CASSTGTSGGYNEQFF

clone size: .
J gene: TRBJ1-1
V gene: TRBV21-1
CDR3 protein: CASRGGARADTEAFF

clone size: .
J gene: TRBJ1-1
V gene: TRBV29-1
CDR3 protein: CSVEGETGADTEAFF

clone size: .
J gene: TRBJ1-2
V gene: TRBV7-2
CDR3 protein: CASSWMGGSNYGYTF

clone size: once
J gene: TRBJ2-1
V gene: TRBV6-4
CDR3 protein: CASSEVFRTGLFF

clone size: many
J gene: TRBJ1-1
V gene: TRBV9
CDR3 protein: CASSFTGTGYTEAFF

clone size: .
J gene: TRBJ2-5
V gene: TRBV9
CDR3 protein: CASSLGTTQETQYF

clone size: .
J gene: TRBJ2-2
V gene: TRBV5-1
CDR3 protein: CASSLTRGALTGELFF

clone size: .
J gene: TRBJ1-2
V gene: TRBV9
CDR3 protein: CASSVSIQGAPRGYTF

clone size: .
J gene: TRBJ2-1
V gene: TRBV6-1
CDR3 protein: CASSGGLAGGNEQFF

clone size: .
J gene: TRBJ2-5
V gene: TRBV9
CDR3 protein: CASSQLAGGTETQYF

clone size: .
J gene: TRBJ2-7
V gene: TRBV6-5
CDR3 protein: CASSYYPGRGEQYF

clone size: once
J gene: TRBJ1-4
V gene: TRBV6-1
CDR3 protein: CASSAAGTGGVKLFF